The source of this T cell receptor beta chain is a study of T cells in Graves' hyperthyroidism and ophthalmopathy. TCR beta CDR3 regions were amplified from RNA. First-round RT-PCR targeting the TCR CDR3 was performed with the HTBI primer set. MiXCR was run by TCRdb on the multiplex PCR reads, yielding one entry per CDR3 protein. The table includes 480,000 or so distinct CDR3 sequences, 46% detected once. Germline CDR1 reads DFQATT; CDR2 reads SNEGSKA (reference sequence). Trimming at V came to 6 bases and at J to 6 bases, leaving 10 bases not matched to a gene. The CDR3 consists of 13 residues. This clonotype occurred once.

This chain uses TRBV20-1 with TRBJ2-5, with 7 positions matching TRBD1. The sequenced material came from peripheral blood or thyroid tissue (not recorded which). This clonotype was sampled from an adult woman with Graves' disease, either hyperthyroidism or ophthalmopathy (not recorded which). The CDR3 sequence: CSAHTGEMQTQYF. In nucleotides, the CDR3 is TGCAGTGCACATACAGGGGAAATGCAGACCCAGTACTTC.